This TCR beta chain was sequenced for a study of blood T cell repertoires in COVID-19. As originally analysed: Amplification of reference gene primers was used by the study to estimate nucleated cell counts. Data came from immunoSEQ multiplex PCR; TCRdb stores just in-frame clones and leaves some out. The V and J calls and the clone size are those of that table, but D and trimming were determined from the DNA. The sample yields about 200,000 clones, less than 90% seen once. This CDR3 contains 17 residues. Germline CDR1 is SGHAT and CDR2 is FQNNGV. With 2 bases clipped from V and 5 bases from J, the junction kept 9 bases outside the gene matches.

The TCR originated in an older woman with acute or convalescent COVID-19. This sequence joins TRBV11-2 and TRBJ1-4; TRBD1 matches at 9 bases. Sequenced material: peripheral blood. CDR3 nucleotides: TGTGCCAGCAGCTTATTCCGGACCGGGACAGGGAATGAAAAACTGTTTTTT. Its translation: CASSLFRTGTGNEKLFF.